This T cell receptor beta chain derives from a study of CD8 T cells in Susac syndrome. This clonotype was counted a single time. Random hexamers primed reverse transcription of roughly 0.45 to 1 ug RNA. Multiplex PCR with immunoSEQ amplified the TCR beta CDR3 across 54 Vbeta and 13 Jbeta. From the immunoSEQ multiplex PCR reads, TCRdb called clonotypes with MiXCR, one entry per CDR3 protein. This sample yields under 200,000 distinct CDR3 sequences, of which under 95% are seen a single time; 0.08% belongs to the top ten. Healthy donors served as age- and sex-matched controls. The CD8+ and CD4+ T cells were negatively isolated, with the TEMRA cells enriched by FACS. CDR1 and CDR2 from the germline V gene are SNHLY and FYNNEI. The CDR3 is 15 residues long. Trimming took 4 bases from V and 0 from J; bases not matched to a gene: 4.

The V gene is TRBV2, the J gene TRBJ2-7, with TRBD2 identical over 9 bases. The sequence was collected from a human donor in good health. The material sequenced was CD4+ T cells from PBMCs. This CDR3 reads CASSATSGYSYEQYF. In DNA form, the CDR3 reads TGTGCCAGCAGTGCTACTAGCGGGTACTCCTACGAGCAGTACTTC. Full variable domain (rest looked up from reference TRBV2 and TRBJ2-7): EPEVTQTPSHQVTQMGQEVILRCVPISNHLYFYWYRQILGQKVEFLVSFYNNEISEKSEIFDDQFSVERPDGSNFTLKIRSTKLEDSAMYFCASSATSGYSYEQYFGPGTRLTVT.